This TCR beta chain was identified in a study of control samples from healthy donors and cancer patients. Sequenced by immunoSEQ multiplex PCR; TCRdb stores in-frame clones only, minus some. The sample lists over 75,000 clones; around 92% were seen once. Trimming stripped 6 bases from V and 5 bases from J, with 16 bases between. CDR1 is SGHAT, CDR2 FQNNGV, per germline. CDR3 size: 14 residues. The chain links TRBV11-2 to TRBJ2-5; no clear D. Sequencing was done on a sample of blood. This receptor was obtained from a young man in good health. The CDR3 is CASRDPVGRETQYF. The CDR3 nucleotides are TGTGCCAGCAGGGACCCCGTGGGTCGGGAGACCCAGTACTTC.